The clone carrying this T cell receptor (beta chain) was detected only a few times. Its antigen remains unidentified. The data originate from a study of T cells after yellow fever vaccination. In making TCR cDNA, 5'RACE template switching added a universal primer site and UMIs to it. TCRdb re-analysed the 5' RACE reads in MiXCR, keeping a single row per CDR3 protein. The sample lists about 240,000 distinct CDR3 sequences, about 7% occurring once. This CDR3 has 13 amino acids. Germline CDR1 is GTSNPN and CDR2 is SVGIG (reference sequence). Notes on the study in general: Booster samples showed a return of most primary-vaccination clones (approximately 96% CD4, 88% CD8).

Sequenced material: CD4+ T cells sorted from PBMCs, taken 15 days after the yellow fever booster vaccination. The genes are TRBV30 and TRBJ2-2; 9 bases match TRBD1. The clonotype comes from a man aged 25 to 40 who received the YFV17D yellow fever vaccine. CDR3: CAKDRGGPGELFF. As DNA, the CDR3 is TGTGCTAAGGACAGGGGTGGCCCCGGGGAGCTGTTTTTT.